These 14 T cell receptor beta chains were all obtained from the same sample, sequenced in a study of T cells in Graves' hyperthyroidism and ophthalmopathy. The source material, RNA transcripts, was used to amplify TCR beta CDR3 regions. TCR CDR3 underwent first-round RT-PCR with the HTBI primer set. TCRdb re-derived calls from the multiplex PCR reads in MiXCR, one entry per CDR3 protein. The sample shows roughly 110,000 distinct CDR3 sequences, about a sixth of them seen only once. The sample comprised blood. Receptors originate from a woman between 45 and 60 years old with Graves' hyperthyroidism.

This clonotype was observed at least ten times. This chain links TRBV5-1 with TRBJ2-1; D is uncertain. The V and J ends lost 2 bases and 0 bases respectively, with 9 bases between them. Germline-derived CDR1 and CDR2 are SGHRS and YFSETQ. The CDR3 runs 15 residues. For the CDR3, the DNA is TGCGCCAGCAGCTTCCGGATGAGCTCCTACAATGAGCAGTTCTTC. This gives the protein CASSFRMSSYNEQFF.

Ten or more counts support this clonotype. V and J are TRBV18 and TRBJ2-5; D possibly uses TRBD1 or TRBD2 (6 bases each). The CDR3 has 14 amino acids. The V and J ends lost 5 bases and 1 base respectively, with 11 bases between them. The germline CDR1 and CDR2 sequences are KGHSH and LQKENI. The CDR3 protein is CASSTRGGQETQYF. CDR3 nucleotides: TGTGCCAGCTCAACCAGGGGAGGCCAAGAGACCCAGTACTTC.

This clonotype was picked up many times. Since a much larger clone is just one base distant, this may be a read error. This chain connects TRBV11-2 to TRBJ2-2, with D unresolved. The germline V gene encodes CDR1 SGHAT and CDR2 FQNNGV. V lost 6 bases to trimming and J lost 5 bases, with 13 bases between them. The CDR3 sequence is 14 residues long. The CDR3 reads CASSSPWDTGELFF. The CDR3 DNA sequence: TGTGCCAGCAGTTCGCCGTGGGATACCGGGGAGCTGTTTTTT.

This clonotype was observed at least ten times. The rearrangement uses TRBV2 and TRBJ2-7; 7 nucleotides agree with TRBD1. The junction had 3 bases not matched to a gene; V was cut back by 7 bases and J by 3 bases. In germline, CDR1 is SNHLY, CDR2 FYNNEI. The length of the CDR3 is 12 residues. CDR3 coding DNA: TGTGCCAGCACGGGGACAGTCTACGAGCAGTACGTC. It is translated as CASTGTVYEQYV.

This clonotype has more than one count but fewer than ten. The V gene is TRBV7-2, the J gene TRBJ1-5; D uncertain. Germline CDR1 and CDR2: SGHTA and FQGNSA. The length of the CDR3 is 14 residues. Trimming took off 5 bases at V and 9 bases at J, with 17 bases between the two ends. The CDR3 sequence is CASSPQLSQGPQHF. The CDR3 DNA reads as TGTGCCAGCAGCCCCCAGCTATCCCAAGGGCCCCAGCATTTT.

This clonotype came up once. J is TRBJ2-1 and V is TRBV2; D uncertain. Trimming pared 9 bases from V and 4 bases from J, leaving 1 base between. The CDR3 is made up of 9 amino acids. Germline V CDR1 and CDR2: SNHLY, FYNNEI. CDR3 sequence: CASYNEQFF. The CDR3 DNA follows: TGTGCCAGTTACAATGAGCAGTTCTTC.

This clonotype was counted ten times or more. The gene calls are TRBV11-2 and TRBJ2-3, with no clear D. This CDR3 contains 15 residues. Looked up from germline, CDR1 is SGHAT and CDR2 is FQNNGV. V dropped 3 bases and J dropped 1 base, with 11 bases sitting between them. As DNA, the CDR3 is TGTGCCAGCAGCTTCGGAGCTGCTGGCACAGATACGCAGTATTTT. This encodes CASSFGAAGTDTQYF.

On this clonotype: The CDR3 does not close with the conserved phenylalanine or tryptophan, likely indicating a read error. Because the CDR3's place on the DNA is in doubt, the DNA is left out and the CDR3 is given as listed by TCRdb. V gene TRBV6-2 or TRBV6-3 combines with J gene TRBJ2-7; the table's D call TRBD1 went unverified against the DNA. Per germline, CDR1 MNHEY and CDR2 SVGEGT. From its first to its last residue, the CDR3 has 16 amino acids. The CDR3 sequence: CASSPPGRNLWDEQCL.

This clonotype was recorded many times. This chain connects TRBV12-3 or TRBV12-4 to TRBJ1-2, with TRBD1 matching over 9 bases. V was pared by 6 bases and J by 6 bases, with 11 bases of the junction left unmatched. CDR3 size: 15 residues. The CDR3 DNA reads TGTGCCAGCAGATCTACCGGGACAGGGTATAATGGCTACACCTTC. Protein product: CASRSTGTGYNGYTF.

Ten or more counts support this clonotype. This may arise from a read error, as a much more abundant clone is one base away. The genes are TRBV20-1 and TRBJ2-1, with a possible D match to TRBD2 (6 bases). CDR1 is DFQATT, CDR2 SNEGSKA, per germline (reference sequence). There are 13 residues in the CDR3. In nucleotides, the CDR3 is TGCAGCCCAGGAGGGGTCCTTAGCAATGAGCAGTTCTTC. Translating it yields CSPGGVLSNEQFF.

This clonotype has ten or more counts. This chain joins TRBV2 and TRBJ2-3, with D unclear. Deletions cut 7 bases from V and 6 bases from J, with 8 bases between. Germline V gene data show CDR1 as SNHLY and CDR2 as FYNNEI. This CDR3 contains 11 residues. For the CDR3, the DNA is TGTGCCAGCATCGTCGGGGATACGCAGTATTTT. It codes for CASIVGDTQYF. Filled out from reference TRBV2 and TRBJ2-3, the complete variable domain reads EPEVTQTPSHQVTQMGQEVILRCVPISNHLYFYWYRQILGQKVEFLVSFYNNEISEKSEIFDDQFSVERPDGSNFTLKIRSTKLEDSAMYFCASIVGDTQYFGPGTRLTVL.

At least ten counts were recorded for this clonotype. V and J are TRBV19 and TRBJ2-3; 8 bases are a match to TRBD2. This CDR3 is 15 amino acids long. Germline V lookup: CDR1 LNHDA, CDR2 SQIVND (reference sequence). After removal of 10 bases from V and 6 bases from J, the junction contained 15 bases not matched to a gene. CDR3 nucleotides: TGTGCCACCAGAAACCGCGGGCGGGAGGCGGATACGCAGTATTTT. It specifies CATRNRGREADTQYF.

The chain links TRBV29-1 to TRBJ1-1, with D hard to call. Germline V gives CDR1 SQVTM, CDR2 ANQGSEA. This CDR3 spans 10 amino acids. V gave up 6 bases and J gave up 14 bases, with 16 bases separating them. The CDR3, as DNA: TGCAGCGTGTCATACCAGGCCCCCTTCTTT. This encodes CSVSYQAPFF.

This clonotype has a handful of counts. CDR3 region: CASSLEQGLGKLFF. The CDR3 DNA is TGTGCCAGCAGCTTAGAACAGGGGTTAGGAAAACTGTTTTTT. The chain combines TRBV7-2 with TRBJ1-4, with TRBD1 matching 7 bases. The J segment lost 10 bases and the V segment lost 1 base, leaving 6 bases of the junction unmatched. The germline gives CDR1 SGHTA, CDR2 FQGNSA. The CDR3 length is 14 residues. The full variable domain, its missing parts supplied by reference TRBV7-2 and TRBJ1-4, is GAGVSQSPSNKVTEKGKDVELRCDPISGHTALYWYRQSLGQGLEFLIYFQGNSAPDKSGLPSDRFSAERTGGSVSTLTIQRTQQEDSAVYLCASSLEQGLGKLFFGSGTQLSVL.